The clone carrying this T cell receptor (beta chain) was seen a handful of times. TCRdb re-called the 5' RACE reads with MiXCR, one entry per CDR3 protein. Of more than 450,000 distinct CDR3 sequences listed, just over 20% are singletons. The data belong to a study of T cells after yellow fever vaccination. The CDR3 is 16 amino acids. The germline V gene has CDR1 SGHDT and CDR2 YYEEEE. V was pared by 0 bases and J by 5 bases, with 7 bases of the junction left unmatched. The TCR originated in a man aged 18 to 29 who received the YFV17D yellow fever vaccine. This rearrangement joins TRBV5-6 to TRBJ2-1; 8 bases are a match to TRBD2. Here the sequenced sample was PBMCs, taken approximately 22 days after the first yellow fever vaccination. CDR3 sequence: CASSLVGRGANNEQFF. CDR3 DNA sequence: TGTGCCAGCAGCTTGGTTGGGCGGGGGGCGAACAATGAGCAGTTCTTC. The full variable domain, in which reference TRBV5-6 and TRBJ2-1 provide the parts outside the CDR3, is DAGVTQSPTHLIKTRGQQVTLRCSPKSGHDTVSWYQQALGQGPQFIFQYYEEEERQRGNFPDRFSGHQFPNYSSELNVNALLLGDSALYLCASSLVGRGANNEQFFGPGTRLTVL.